The 21 T cell receptor beta chains presented below share a single source sample, sequenced in a study of T cells after yellow fever vaccination. TCRdb reprocessed the 5' RACE reads via MiXCR and lists one record per CDR3 protein. The table includes a few hundred thousand distinct CDR3 sequences, around 13% detected once. The starting material was CD4+ T cells sorted from PBMCs, obtained 45 days after the yellow fever booster vaccination. These receptor sequences come from a man aged 25 to 40 who received the YFV17D yellow fever vaccine.

This clonotype has just a few counts. The chain recombines TRBV20-1 with TRBJ1-1; no clear D. Germline CDR1 DFQATT, CDR2 SNEGSKA (reference sequence). Trimming stripped 6 bases from V and 1 base from J, with 12 bases between. CDR3 length: 13 residues. This chain's CDR3 is CSALSEGNTEAFF. The CDR3 DNA follows: TGCAGTGCCCTTTCGGAGGGGAACACTGAAGCTTTCTTT.

The CDR3 is CASRSVRGAGRRDEQFF. The CDR3, as DNA: TGTGCCAGCAGGTCAGTCCGCGGGGCGGGACGACGAGATGAGCAGTTCTTC. V usage is TRBV7-8 and J usage is TRBJ2-1; maybe TRBD2 (6 bases). The CDR3 runs to 17 residues. Germline values: CDR1 SGHVS, CDR2 FQNEAQ. V dropped 6 bases and J dropped 8 bases, with 26 bases sitting between them.

Remarks on this clonotype: An end of the junction differs from the germline gene, which may be a read error. This CDR3 reads CASRQVDRTYEQYF. Written as DNA, the CDR3 is TGTGCCAGCAGGCAAGTGGACCGTACCTACGAGCAGTACTTC. This chain links TRBV3-1 with TRBJ2-7, with D uncertain. CDR3 length equals 14 residues. CDR1 and CDR2 (germline): LGHDT, YNNKEL (reference sequence).

V gene TRBV5-1 combines with J gene TRBJ1-4; 7 bases are a match to TRBD1. Germline V gives CDR1 SGHRS, CDR2 YFSETQ. V was clipped by 0 bases and J by 8 bases; unmatched bases: 7. The CDR3 extends over 15 amino acids. The CDR3 DNA follows: TGCGCCAGCAGCTTGGAAGGGGGCGCCCCAGAAAAACTGTTTTTT. Translated, it gives CASSLEGGAPEKLFF. Full variable domain (missing parts from reference TRBV5-1 and TRBJ1-4): KAGVTQTPRYLIKTRGQQVTLSCSPISGHRSVSWYQQTPGQGLQFLFEYFSETQRNKGNFPGRFSGRQFSNSRSEMNVSTLELGDSALYLCASSLEGGAPEKLFFGSGTQLSVL.

The chain recombines TRBV7-2 with TRBJ2-7; D gene uncertain. Trimming stripped 1 base from V and 6 bases from J, with 7 bases between. The CDR3 totals 12 residues. CDR1 is SGHTA, CDR2 FQGNSA, per germline. For the CDR3, the DNA is TGTGCCAGCAGCTTAGTACCGGGCGAGCAGTACTTC. This sequence encodes CASSLVPGEQYF.

The chain has TRBV7-2 and TRBJ2-2; no reliable D call. Germline CDR1 is SGHTA and CDR2 is FQGNSA. CDR3 size: 17 residues. V gave up 2 bases and J gave up 8 bases, with 21 bases separating them. For the CDR3, the DNA is TGTGCCAGCAGCTTATTTGGCTGGGTACAGACTCGGGGGGAGCTGTTTTTT. Residues: CASSLFGWVQTRGELFF.

This clonotype was found a few times. The chain recombines TRBV12-3 or TRBV12-4 with TRBJ2-5; the match to TRBD1 covers 8 bases. CDR3 size: 15 residues. V lost 6 bases, J lost 4 bases, and 10 bases stayed unmatched. As DNA, the CDR3 is TGTGCCAGCAGAAGCGCCGGGACAGGACCAGAGACCCAGTACTTC. This gives the protein CASRSAGTGPETQYF.

J is TRBJ2-3 and V is TRBV7-3; perhaps D is TRBD1 or TRBD2 (5 bases each). CDR1 and CDR2 from the germline V gene are SGHTA and FQGTGA. This CDR3 region has 14 residues. V was clipped by 4 bases and J by 1 base, with 9 bases between them. For the CDR3, the DNA is TGTGCCAGCAGCTATGGGGGAGGCACAGATACGCAGTATTTT. Residues: CASSYGGGTDTQYF.

The chain's CDR3 is CASSPQPGRTGNTIYF. DNA of the CDR3: TGTGCCAGCAGCCCTCAACCGGGCAGGACTGGAAACACCATATATTTT. The rearrangement links TRBV5-5 to TRBJ1-3, with unresolved D. Germline V gives CDR1 SGHKS, CDR2 YYEKEE (reference sequence). Trimming stripped 4 bases from V and 2 bases from J, with 16 bases between. This CDR3 region has 16 residues.

This clonotype was picked up a small number of times. The CDR3 sequence: CSALWGQGNTEAFF. For the CDR3, the DNA is TGCAGCGCCCTATGGGGGCAAGGGAACACTGAAGCTTTCTTT. The rearrangement uses TRBV29-1 and TRBJ1-1; D is perhaps TRBD1 (6 bases). CDR3 length: 14 residues. V lost 7 bases to trimming and J lost 1 base, with 16 bases between them. Per germline, CDR1 SQVTM and CDR2 ANQGSEA.

The sample holds a few counts of this clonotype. The chain recombines TRBV5-1 with TRBJ2-3; D may be TRBD2 (6 bases). The CDR3 length is 14 residues. Germline assignment: CDR1 SGHRS and CDR2 YFSETQ. Deletions cut 3 bases from V and 7 bases from J, with 15 bases between. The CDR3 region has the DNA TGCGCCAGCAGCTCCAGACTAGAGTTTAATACGCAGTATTTT. This encodes CASSSRLEFNTQYF. The variable domain in full, with the rest retrieved from reference TRBV5-1 and TRBJ2-3, is KAGVTQTPRYLIKTRGQQVTLSCSPISGHRSVSWYQQTPGQGLQFLFEYFSETQRNKGNFPGRFSGRQFSNSRSEMNVSTLELGDSALYLCASSSRLEFNTQYFGPGTRLTVL.

A remark on this clonotype: At one end, the junction sequence differs from germline, possibly due to a read error. The V gene is TRBV20-1, the J gene TRBJ2-3; possible D gene TRBD2, 5 bases. Germline V gene sequence: CDR1 DFQATT, CDR2 SNEGSKA (reference sequence). The CDR3 totals 15 residues. The CDR3 DNA is TGCATTGCTATCTTACCTAGCACTAGCACAGATACGCAGTATTTT. This codes for CIAILPSTSTDTQYF.

This clonotype was counted only a few times. The rearrangement uses TRBV20-1 and TRBJ2-7; 9 nucleotides match TRBD1. CDR1 is DFQATT, CDR2 SNEGSKA, per germline (reference sequence). CDR3 length: 17 amino acids. V lost 6 bases and J lost 3; bases outside the gene matches: 18. As DNA, the CDR3 is TGCAGTGCGTCGGGCATGACGCCCGGGACAGGGTTCTACGAGCAGTACTTC. Translating it yields CSASGMTPGTGFYEQYF.

This chain links TRBV11-3 with TRBJ2-1, with 7 bases fitting TRBD2. The CDR3 is 15 amino acids. Per the germline V gene, CDR1 is SGHNT and CDR2 is YENEEA. Unmatched junction bases numbered 9, after V lost 7 bases and J lost 3 bases. The CDR3 loop is CASTAGALYYNEQFF. CDR3 DNA: TGTGCCAGCACGGCGGGAGCCCTTTACTACAATGAGCAGTTCTTC.

This clonotype occurred a few times. V usage is TRBV10-3 and J usage is TRBJ2-3; D call uncertain. With 6 bases removed from V and 2 bases from J, the gap between germline ends came to 3 bases. Germline assignment: CDR1 ENHRY and CDR2 SYGVKD. The CDR3 is made up of 11 amino acids. Here the CDR3 DNA reads TGTGCCATCAGCGCCACAGATACGCAGTATTTT. Translation gives CAISATDTQYF.

This sequence joins TRBV5-5 and TRBJ1-5, with D possibly matching TRBD1 (6 bases). The CDR3 totals 15 residues. CDR1 SGHKS and CDR2 YYEKEE come from the germline V gene (reference sequence). The V end lost 3 bases, the J end lost 0 bases, and 10 bases lay between the germline ends. The CDR3 reads CASSYGQFSNQPQHF. CDR3 bases: TGTGCCAGCAGCTATGGACAGTTTAGCAATCAGCCCCAGCATTTT.

This chain connects TRBV20-1 to TRBJ1-1; D gene unclear. Between the trimmed V and J ends, which lost 0 bases and 4 bases, there was a span of 15 bases. CDR1 and CDR2 from the germline V gene are DFQATT and SNEGSKA (reference sequence). The CDR3 sequence is 15 residues long. Here the CDR3 DNA reads TGCAGTGCTAGAGAGGACCCTAACTTGAGCACTGAAGCTTTCTTT. This codes for CSAREDPNLSTEAFF.

The J gene is TRBJ2-3, the V gene TRBV15; TRBD2 might be the D (6 bases). The CDR3 runs 14 residues. CDR1 is LNHNV and CDR2 is YYDKDF in the germline V gene (reference sequence). V dropped 0 bases and J dropped 6 bases, with 10 bases sitting between them. This CDR3 is CATSREARGDTQYF. CDR3 nucleotides: TGTGCCACCAGCAGAGAGGCCCGGGGGGATACGCAGTATTTT.

This clonotype appeared a few times. V gene TRBV5-6 combines with J gene TRBJ2-5, with 8 positions matching TRBD1. Germline CDR1 is SGHDT and CDR2 is YYEEEE. This CDR3 spans 16 amino acids. With V trimmed by 1 base and J by 2 bases, 7 bases remained unmatched. This CDR3 is CASSLWTGRRQETQYF. In DNA form, the CDR3 reads TGTGCCAGCAGCTTGTGGACAGGGCGGAGGCAAGAGACCCAGTACTTC.

The chain couples TRBV20-1 to TRBJ2-5; D not resolved. Germline loops: CDR1 DFQATT, CDR2 SNEGSKA (reference sequence). The CDR3 runs 15 residues. V shed 0 bases and J shed 0 bases, with 11 bases lying between them. The CDR3 reads CSARDPTGNQETQYF. In DNA, the CDR3 is TGCAGTGCTAGAGATCCGACCGGCAACCAAGAGACCCAGTACTTC.

V is TRBV11-2 and J is TRBJ2-3; tentatively, D is TRBD1 or TRBD2 (6 bases each). Germline V gene sequence: CDR1 SGHAT, CDR2 FQNNGV. There are 16 residues in the CDR3. V lost 4 bases and J lost 1, with 15 bases in between. CDR3 in DNA: TGTGCCAGCAGCTGGGGGCGGAGGGGCGGCACAGATACGCAGTATTTT. Translated: CASSWGRRGGTDTQYF.